These 18 T cell receptor beta chains came from one sample sequenced in a study of beta chain features in type 1 diabetes. Sequencing targeted expressed TCRB transcripts, as all isolated RNA had been reverse transcribed. Here immunoSEQ multiplex PCR was the method, and the copy in TCRdb shows in-frame clones only, minus some. The data contain about 740,000 clones, around 15% of them singletons. These receptors are not linked to any known antigen. Points from the study as a whole: Type 1 diabetes patients had moderately but significantly shorter TCRB CDR3s in all four CD4+ subsets.

Source material: naive CD4+ T cells from blood. The receptors stem from a man aged 18 to 29 with type 1 diabetes.

This clone was seen a few times. The chain couples TRBV9 to TRBJ2-1; 7 positions match TRBD1. Germline V gene lookup returns CDR1 SGDLS and CDR2 YYNGEE. The CDR3 is 15 residues long. Unmatched junction bases numbered 9, after V lost 3 bases and J lost 6 bases. CDR3 in DNA: TGTGCCAGCAGCGCTCTAGGGGGCGCGGCCAATGAGCAGTTCTTC. This sequence encodes CASSALGGAANEQFF. The full variable domain, in which reference TRBV9 and TRBJ2-1 provide the parts outside the CDR3, is DSGVTQTPKHLITATGQRVTLRCSPRSGDLSVYWYQQSLDQGLQFLIQYYNGEERAKGNILERFSAQQFPDLHSELNLSSLELGDSALYFCASSALGGAANEQFFGPGTRLTVL.

The V call is TRBV9, the J call TRBJ2-7; D is perhaps TRBD1 or TRBD2 (5 bases each). V was cut by 3 bases and J by 3 bases, with 13 bases left in between. Germline CDR1 and CDR2: SGDLS and YYNGEE. The CDR3 consists of 14 residues. In DNA form, the CDR3 reads TGTGCCAGCAGCGGCCGGGACGGAGACTACGAGCAGTACTTC. This translates into CASSGRDGDYEQYF.

The CDR3 coding sequence is TGTGCCAGCAGCTCCGGACAGCTGACCTACGAGCAGTACTTC. Protein sequence: CASSSGQLTYEQYF. This chain connects TRBV9 to TRBJ2-7, with D perhaps TRBD1 (6 bases). Germline V gives CDR1 SGDLS, CDR2 YYNGEE. The germline V and J ends were trimmed by 4 bases and 2 bases, with 13 bases remaining between them. This CDR3 spans 14 amino acids. Combining the CDR3 with reference TRBV9 and TRBJ2-7 gives the whole variable domain DSGVTQTPKHLITATGQRVTLRCSPRSGDLSVYWYQQSLDQGLQFLIQYYNGEERAKGNILERFSAQQFPDLHSELNLSSLELGDSALYFCASSSGQLTYEQYFGPGTRLTVT.

The chain is built from TRBV6-6 and TRBJ2-5; unclear D gene. The V and J ends lost 2 bases and 5 bases respectively, with 12 bases between them. CDR3 length: 14 residues. The germline V gene has CDR1 MNHNY and CDR2 SVGAGI (reference sequence). The CDR3 sequence: CASSYPHGLETQYF. The DNA of the CDR3 is TGTGCCAGCAGTTACCCCCACGGTCTCGAGACCCAGTACTTC.

The chain couples TRBV19 to TRBJ1-2; D gene uncertain. Germline CDR1 and CDR2: LNHDA and SQIVND (reference sequence). The CDR3 has 12 residues. Trimming removed 6 bases at V and 4 bases at J, with 9 bases between. In DNA, the CDR3 is TGTGCCAGTAGCCCCCGGGCCTATGGCTACACCTTC. This sequence encodes CASSPRAYGYTF.

The CDR3 DNA follows: TGCGCCAGCAGCCGAGTACAGGGGTGGGATTCACCCCTCCACTTT. This translates into CASSRVQGWDSPLHF. The chain couples TRBV4-1 to TRBJ1-6; 7 positions agree with TRBD1. CDR3 length: 15 residues. Per germline, CDR1 MGHRA and CDR2 YSYEKL. V was clipped by 4 bases and J by 8 bases; unmatched bases: 8.

This clone came up a few times. The J gene is TRBJ1-2, the V gene TRBV29-1; D is undetermined. The CDR3 loop spans 12 amino acids. Deletions cut 2 bases from V and 5 bases from J, with 9 bases between. Germline V CDR1 and CDR2: SQVTM, ANQGSEA. CDR3 nucleotides: TGCAGCGTTGAACCTCAGCGGTATGGCTACACCTTC. Amino acids: CSVEPQRYGYTF.

This chain links TRBV29-1 with TRBJ2-5, with D hard to call. There are 10 residues in the CDR3. V lost 3 bases to trimming and J lost 5 bases, with 4 bases between them. Germline CDR1 and CDR2: SQVTM and ANQGSEA. The CDR3 protein is CSVDTETQYF. The CDR3 nucleotides are TGCAGCGTTGATACGGAGACCCAGTACTTC.

This clone has only a few counts. This chain uses TRBV28 with TRBJ1-5; tentatively, D is TRBD1 (5 bases). The CDR3 has 13 amino acids. Germline CDR1 reads MDHEN; CDR2 reads SYDVKM. The V and J ends lost 6 bases and 9 bases respectively, with 15 bases between them. DNA for the CDR3: TGTGCCAGCAGGGGACCAACACCTCGGCCCCAGCATTTT. Its translation is CASRGPTPRPQHF.

The rearrangement uses TRBV6-1 and TRBJ2-5, with 7 bases matching TRBD1. Trimming took 6 bases from V and 5 from J; bases not matched to a gene: 9. Germline V CDR1 and CDR2: MNHNS, SASEGT. The CDR3 loop spans 14 amino acids. CDR3 bases: TGTGCCAGCAGGGACCCCCACAGGGGTGAGACCCAGTACTTC. Encoded protein: CASRDPHRGETQYF.

The rearrangement uses TRBV2 and TRBJ1-3; D not certain. CDR1 SNHLY and CDR2 FYNNEI come from the germline V gene. V shed 7 bases and J shed 0 bases, with 7 bases lying between them. The CDR3 has 13 amino acids. CDR3 sequence reads: CASKTSSGNTIYF. In DNA, the CDR3 is TGTGCCAGCAAAACGAGCTCTGGAAACACCATATATTTT.

This clone has only a few counts. The V call is TRBV27, the J call TRBJ1-2; D ambiguous. Germline CDR1 MNHEY, CDR2 SMNVEV (reference sequence). CDR3 length: 11 amino acids. Trimming left V 5 bases short and J 5 bases short, with 6 bases between. CDR3 sequence: CASSGEYGYTF. The CDR3 DNA follows: TGTGCCAGCAGTGGGGAGTATGGCTACACCTTC.

As to this clone: The same CDR3 is also encoded by other DNA sequences in this sample. The chain joins TRBV30 to TRBJ1-1, with D tentatively TRBD1 (5 bases). Germline V CDR1 and CDR2: GTSNPN, SVGIG (reference sequence). Between the trimmed V and J ends, which lost 0 bases and 0 bases, there was a span of 11 bases. This CDR3 region has 15 residues. This CDR3 reads CAWSVPADMNTEAFF. In nucleotides, the CDR3 is TGTGCCTGGAGTGTACCGGCGGACATGAACACTGAAGCTTTCTTT. The whole variable domain, remainder taken from reference TRBV30 and TRBJ1-1, is SQTIHQWPATLVQPVGSPLSLECTVEGTSNPNLYWYRQAAGRGLQLLFYSVGIGQISSEVPQNLSASRPQDRQFILSSKKLLLSDSGFYLCAWSVPADMNTEAFFGQGTRLTVV.

This clone was detected only a few times. The V call is TRBV7-8, the J call TRBJ2-5, with D possibly being TRBD2 (5 bases). V was clipped by 5 bases and J by 5 bases, with 18 bases between them. The CDR3 totals 15 residues. Germline V gene lookup returns CDR1 SGHVS and CDR2 FQNEAQ. As DNA, the CDR3 is TGTGCCAGCAGCAACGGCCGGGAACGGCGGGAGACCCAGTACTTC. This encodes CASSNGRERRETQYF.

For the CDR3, the DNA is TGCAGCGTTGCAGGGGGCAGCACAGATACGCAGTATTTT. Translating gives CSVAGGSTDTQYF. The chain links TRBV29-1 to TRBJ2-3, with 8 bases identical to TRBD1. The CDR3 contains 13 residues. CDR1 is SQVTM and CDR2 is ANQGSEA in the germline V gene. The V segment lost 4 bases and the J segment 0 bases; nucleotides outside the gene matches: 0.

J is TRBJ2-3 and V is TRBV27, with TRBD2 as a possible D gene (5 bases). Germline V CDR1 and CDR2: MNHEY, SMNVEV (reference sequence). Trimming left V 7 bases short and J 0 bases short, with 17 bases between. The CDR3 is made up of 16 amino acids. CDR3 nucleotides: TGTGCCAGCACCAGATCGAGCGGACCTAGCACAGATACGCAGTATTTT. Translating gives CASTRSSGPSTDTQYF.

This clone turned up a few times. One end of the junction varies from germline; a read error may be responsible. The chain uses TRBV28 and TRBJ2-3, with TRBD1 matching over 7 bases. The CDR3 loop spans 12 amino acids. Germline V lookup: CDR1 MDHEN, CDR2 SYDVKM. The CDR3, as DNA: TGTGCCAGCAGTACCCCCGGGACAGACTACTCCTTT. Protein: CASSTPGTDYSF.

This clone was picked up a small number of times. The J gene is TRBJ1-3, the V gene TRBV14; D unclear. Trimming took 5 bases from V and 2 from J, leaving 1 base between them. CDR3 size: 11 residues. The germline gives CDR1 SGHDN, CDR2 FVKESK. The CDR3 DNA follows: TGTGCCAGCAGCGCTGGAAACACCATATATTTT. It codes for CASSAGNTIYF.